The T cell receptor beta chain described here comes from a study of OX40 agonist ivuxolimab in advanced cancers. Study overall: Patients received the agonistic anti-OX40 (CD134) antibody ivuxolimab. Study results and caveats: At doses 0.1 to 3.0 mg/kg, CD4+ and CD8+ clones expanded. Individuals who were partial responders at 0.1-3.0 mg/kg had clonal expansion that ranked among the lowest.

The protocol was immunoSEQ multiplex PCR, while the TCRdb copy is restricted to in-frame clones and leaves out a portion. The data hold tens of thousands of clones, with about 88% observed a single time. Note on this clone: Antigen: not known. Other DNA variants within this sample encode the same CDR3.

Trimming cost V 7 bases and J 8 bases, with 15 bases left between them. Germline V gives CDR1 MDHEN, CDR2 SYDVKM. This CDR3 region has 13 residues. The specimen comprised CD4+ or CD8+ T cells sorted from blood, sampled in a trial of the OX40 agonist ivuxolimab. This receptor was taken from an adult with an advanced solid tumor such as melanoma, head and neck, liver or kidney cancer. This chain links TRBV28 with TRBJ1-5; D remains unclear. The CDR3 coding sequence is TGTGCCAGCATAGAAGCCCCTAAGAAGCCCCAGCATTTT. Amino acid sequence: CASIEAPKKPQHF. The whole variable domain, filled in from reference TRBV28 and TRBJ1-5, reads DVKVTQSSRYLVKRTGEKVFLECVQDMDHENMFWYRQDPGLGLRLIYFSYDVKMKEKGDIPEGYSVSREKKERFSLILESASTNQTSMYLCASIEAPKKPQHFGDGTRLSIL.